The 5 T cell receptor beta chains below come from one sample, sequenced in a study of identical twins. TCRdb analysed the 5' RACE reads with MiXCR anew, one entry per CDR3 protein. The sample lists approximately 280,000 distinct CDR3 sequences, about 8.9% occurring once. These records were also assigned to another study, of yellow fever vaccine responses in identical twins.

The source material was memory (CD45RO+) T cells sorted from blood. All receptors come from a woman aged 18-29 years in good health.

The sample holds many counts of this clonotype. The chain carries TRBV25-1 and TRBJ1-1; D is perhaps TRBD1 (5 bases). This CDR3 spans 12 amino acids. The ends were cut back, 9 bases at V and 1 base at J, with 9 bases in the middle. Per the germline V gene, CDR1 is MGHDK and CDR2 is SYGVNS. The CDR3 nucleotides are TGTGCCAGTATGACAGCGAACACTGAAGCTTTCTTT. Translated, it gives CASMTANTEAFF. The full variable domain, its missing parts supplied by reference TRBV25-1 and TRBJ1-1, is EADIYQTPRYLVIGTGKKITLECSQTMGHDKMYWYQQDPGMELHLIHYSYGVNSTEKGDLSSESTVSRIRTEHFPLTLESARPSHTSQYLCASMTANTEAFFGQGTRLTVV.

This clonotype was seen a few times. V usage is TRBV9 and J usage is TRBJ2-3, with TRBD2 matching 12 bases. This CDR3 has 17 amino acids. Trimming at V came to 3 bases and at J to 5 bases, leaving 10 bases not matched to a gene. Germline V lookup: CDR1 SGDLS, CDR2 YYNGEE. CDR3 DNA: TGTGCCAGCAGCGCCACGGCTAGCGGGGGGGCGGTAGATACGCAGTATTTT. Translating it yields CASSATASGGAVDTQYF.

In its sample, this clonotype was seen many times. The V gene is TRBV7-9, the J gene TRBJ2-1; 10 bases map to TRBD2. V trimming: 5 bases; J trimming: 4 bases; junction bases outside the gene matches: 11. The CDR3 extends over 17 amino acids. CDR1 SEHNR and CDR2 FQNEAQ come from the germline V gene (reference sequence). CDR3 amino acids: CASSKAGGLNRYNEQFF. The CDR3, as DNA: TGTGCCAGCAGCAAAGCGGGAGGGTTAAATCGGTACAATGAGCAGTTCTTC.

This clonotype was seen a handful of times. J is TRBJ1-4 and V is TRBV7-2; the D gene is possibly TRBD1 (5 bases). There are 17 residues in the CDR3. Germline V lookup: CDR1 SGHTA, CDR2 FQGNSA. V dropped 1 base and J dropped 1 base, with 13 bases sitting between them. The CDR3 DNA reads as TGTGCCAGCAGCTTAGTGCAGGGACTTGGAACTAATGAAAAACTGTTTTTT. Translated: CASSLVQGLGTNEKLFF.

This clonotype was observed a few times. The V and J genes are TRBV3-1 and TRBJ1-2; TRBD1 matches 8 bases. There are 14 residues in the CDR3. CDR1 is LGHDT and CDR2 is YNNKEL in the germline V gene (reference sequence). V lost 2 bases and J lost 7; bases outside the gene matches: 6. The CDR3 loop reads CASSQLTGEGGYTF. Written as DNA, the CDR3 is TGTGCCAGCAGCCAACTGACAGGGGAGGGTGGCTACACCTTC. Based on the CDR3 plus reference TRBV3-1 and TRBJ1-2, the full variable domain is DTAVSQTPKYLVTQMGNDKSIKCEQNLGHDTMYWYKQDSKKFLKIMFSYNNKELIINETVPNRFSPKSPDKAHLNLHINSLELGDSAVYFCASSQLTGEGGYTFGSGTRLTVV.